This T cell receptor (beta chain) stems from a study of cytomegalovirus exposure and HLA in healthy donors. The CDR3 has 19 amino acids. Germline values: CDR1 SGHDN, CDR2 FVKESK. V shed 0 bases, J shed 0 bases, and the junction held 10 bases outside the gene matches. With 60 Vbeta and 13 Jbeta primers, the PCR was carried out. The table came from immunoSEQ multiplex PCR; TCRdb's copy has only in-frame clones and leaves some out. The profile shows just over 150,000 clones, around 84% of them singletons. This chain uses TRBV14 with TRBJ2-1; 8 positions agree with TRBD2. This TCR came from a man between 18 and 29 years old in good health and CMV-seronegative. Source material: PBMCs. CDR3 sequence reads: CASSQDHWELAASYNEQFF. As DNA, the CDR3 is TGTGCCAGCAGCCAAGATCATTGGGAACTAGCGGCCTCCTACAATGAGCAGTTCTTC.